The clone carrying this T cell receptor (beta chain) was counted a few times. Its antigen remains unidentified. The data belong to a study of cytomegalovirus exposure and HLA in healthy donors. Primers included in the PCR were 60 Vbeta and 13 Jbeta primers. Data came from immunoSEQ multiplex PCR; TCRdb stores just in-frame clones and leaves some out. The data show approximately 38,000 clones, 66% seen once. CDR1 SSHAT and CDR2 FNYEAQ come from the germline V gene (reference sequence). Trimming removed 1 base from V and 3 bases from J, with 7 bases in between. The CDR3 is 13 amino acids. Study conclusions and caveats: A few V segments could not be told apart, such as TRBV6-2 and TRBV6-3, and were left out.

The sequenced sample was PBMCs. The chain links TRBV7-7 to TRBJ2-7, with a weak D call TRBD1 (6 bases). This clonotype was obtained from a man between 45 and 60 years old in good health and CMV-seropositive. The CDR3 region is CASSLGGHYEQYF. For the CDR3, the DNA is TGTGCCAGCAGCTTAGGGGGGCACTACGAGCAGTACTTC.